The rows below give T cell receptor beta chains drawn from one sample of a study of blood T cell repertoires in COVID-19. Sequencing used immunoSEQ multiplex PCR; TCRdb keeps in-frame clones, though not all of them. This table holds 50,000 to 65,000 clones, 85% to 90% found once. Sequencing was carried out using peripheral blood. These receptors originate from an older man with acute or convalescent COVID-19. CDR3s include the opening cysteine and the closing phenylalanine or tryptophan. A D gene is named only where the DNA matches it firmly. A row's size may be missing; if present it is once, few, many or a size class.

d_call: TRBD2; v_call: TRBV27; j_call: TRBJ2-3; clone_size: -; cdr3_aa: CASGAGGGTSTDTQYF; cdr3_nt: TGTGCCAGCGGGGCGGGAGGGGGCACTTCCACAGATACGCAGTATTTT
d_call: -; v_call: TRBV5-1; j_call: TRBJ2-7; clone_size: -; cdr3_aa: CASSPQSLNGYEQYF; cdr3_nt: TGCGCCAGCAGCCCTCAGTCCCTCAATGGCTACGAGCAGTACTTC
d_call: TRBD2; v_call: TRBV28; j_call: TRBJ2-3; clone_size: -; cdr3_aa: CASSSIAGRIGTDTQYF; cdr3_nt: TGTGCCAGCAGTTCTATAGCGGGGCGAATCGGGACAGATACGCAGTATTTT
d_call: TRBD2; v_call: TRBV19; j_call: TRBJ2-1; clone_size: -; cdr3_aa: CASSIGGYGQFF; cdr3_nt: TGTGCCAGTAGTATCGGGGGGTATGGGCAGTTCTTC
d_call: TRBD1; v_call: TRBV5-1; j_call: TRBJ2-3; clone_size: -; cdr3_aa: CASWGQGGDTQYF; cdr3_nt: TGCGCCAGCTGGGGACAGGGAGGAGATACGCAGTATTTT
d_call: TRBD1; v_call: TRBV7-2; j_call: TRBJ1-2; clone_size: -; cdr3_aa: CASSLGLVQGGLRGYTF; cdr3_nt: TGTGCCAGCAGCTTAGGTTTGGTACAGGGGGGACTCCGGGGCTACACCTTC
d_call: TRBD1; v_call: TRBV6-2/TRBV6-3; j_call: TRBJ2-5; clone_size: -; cdr3_aa: CASSFRQGRETQYF; cdr3_nt: TGTGCCAGCAGTTTCCGACAGGGAAGAGAGACCCAGTACTTC
d_call: -; v_call: TRBV3-1/TRBV3-2; j_call: TRBJ2-1; clone_size: -; cdr3_aa: CASSFRVEMLNEQFF; cdr3_nt: TGTGCCAGCAGCTTCCGCGTCGAGATGCTAAATGAGCAGTTCTTC
d_call: TRBD1; v_call: TRBV7-2; j_call: TRBJ1-4; clone_size: -; cdr3_aa: CASSLGGTGNEKLFF; cdr3_nt: TGTGCCAGCAGCTTAGGTGGGACAGGCAATGAAAAACTGTTTTTT
d_call: TRBD2; v_call: TRBV5-1; j_call: TRBJ2-5; clone_size: -; cdr3_aa: CASSWREGLPETQYF; cdr3_nt: TGCGCCAGCAGCTGGCGGGAGGGCCTGCCAGAGACCCAGTACTTC
d_call: TRBD1; v_call: TRBV10-3; j_call: TRBJ1-4; clone_size: few; cdr3_aa: CAIQDRSNEKLFF; cdr3_nt: TGTGCCATTCAGGACAGGAGTAATGAAAAACTGTTTTTT
d_call: TRBD1; v_call: TRBV30; j_call: TRBJ1-6; clone_size: -; cdr3_aa: CAWNRDSDSPLHF; cdr3_nt: TGTGCCTGGAACCGGGACAGTGATTCACCCCTCCACTTT
d_call: -; v_call: TRBV29-1; j_call: TRBJ2-1; clone_size: -; cdr3_aa: CSVETNRDGEQFF; cdr3_nt: TGCAGCGTTGAAACAAACAGGGATGGTGAGCAGTTCTTC
d_call: -; v_call: TRBV12-5; j_call: TRBJ2-5; clone_size: -; cdr3_aa: CASGSLMRETQYF; cdr3_nt: TGTGCTAGTGGTTCGCTAATGAGGGAGACCCAGTACTTC
d_call: -; v_call: TRBV3-1/TRBV3-2; j_call: TRBJ2-7; clone_size: -; cdr3_aa: CASSQLSEQYF; cdr3_nt: TGTGCCAGCAGCCAATTATCCGAGCAGTACTTC
d_call: -; v_call: TRBV6-5; j_call: TRBJ1-1; clone_size: -; cdr3_aa: CASSPVGGNTEAFF; cdr3_nt: TGTGCCAGCAGTCCCGTGGGGGGAAACACTGAAGCTTTCTTT
d_call: -; v_call: TRBV27; j_call: TRBJ2-1; clone_size: -; cdr3_aa: CASSLQVLYNEQFF; cdr3_nt: TGTGCCAGCAGTTTGCAGGTCCTGTACAATGAGCAGTTCTTC
d_call: TRBD1; v_call: TRBV24-1; j_call: TRBJ2-1; clone_size: -; cdr3_aa: CATSDETGTGVYNEQFF; cdr3_nt: TGTGCCACCAGTGACGAAACCGGGACAGGTGTATACAATGAGCAGTTCTTC
d_call: TRBD2; v_call: TRBV24-1; j_call: TRBJ2-1; clone_size: once; cdr3_aa: CATSEGTSGYNEQFF; cdr3_nt: TGTGCCACCAGTGAAGGGACTAGCGGATACAATGAGCAGTTCTTC
d_call: TRBD1; v_call: TRBV5-5; j_call: TRBJ1-5; clone_size: few; cdr3_aa: CASSLGSTGGHQPQHF; cdr3_nt: TGTGCCAGCAGCTTGGGTTCGACAGGGGGTCATCAGCCCCAGCATTTT
d_call: TRBD1; v_call: TRBV10-3; j_call: TRBJ1-3; clone_size: -; cdr3_aa: CAISGGTGLSSGNTIYF; cdr3_nt: TGTGCCATCAGTGGCGGGACAGGGTTGAGCTCTGGAAACACCATATATTTT
d_call: -; v_call: TRBV27; j_call: TRBJ1-6; clone_size: -; cdr3_aa: CASNSGVGNSPLHF; cdr3_nt: TGTGCCAGCAATTCAGGGGTTGGTAATTCACCCCTCCACTTT
d_call: -; v_call: TRBV5-1; j_call: TRBJ1-4; clone_size: -; cdr3_aa: CASSLLGQATNEKLFF; cdr3_nt: TGCGCCAGCAGCTTGCTGGGGCAGGCCACAAATGAAAAACTGTTTTTT
d_call: TRBD2; v_call: TRBV28; j_call: TRBJ2-5; clone_size: -; cdr3_aa: CASSFGLAGGQETQYF; cdr3_nt: TGTGCCAGCAGTTTCGGACTAGCGGGGGGGCAAGAGACCCAGTACTTC
d_call: TRBD1; v_call: TRBV19; j_call: TRBJ2-3; clone_size: -; cdr3_aa: CASGRTGGVTDTQYF; cdr3_nt: TGTGCCAGTGGGCGGACAGGGGGCGTCACAGATACGCAGTATTTT
d_call: TRBD2; v_call: TRBV20-1; j_call: TRBJ2-3; clone_size: few; cdr3_aa: CSASIAGGPDTQYF; cdr3_nt: TGCAGTGCTAGTATAGCGGGGGGGCCGGATACGCAGTATTTT
d_call: -; v_call: TRBV24-1; j_call: TRBJ2-6; clone_size: -; cdr3_aa: CATSDGSFASGANVLTF; cdr3_nt: TGTGCCACCAGTGATGGTTCTTTTGCCAGTGGGGCCAACGTCCTGACTTTC
d_call: TRBD2; v_call: TRBV19; j_call: TRBJ2-5; clone_size: -; cdr3_aa: CASRGGLAGGVVETQYF; cdr3_nt: TGTGCCAGTAGGGGAGGACTAGCGGGAGGCGTGGTCGAGACCCAGTACTTC
d_call: TRBD2; v_call: TRBV6-6; j_call: TRBJ2-7; clone_size: -; cdr3_aa: CASTLGTSGTEQYF; cdr3_nt: TGTGCCAGCACCCTCGGGACTAGCGGGACCGAGCAGTACTTC
d_call: TRBD2; v_call: TRBV5-1; j_call: TRBJ2-5; clone_size: -; cdr3_aa: CASSLPGLAGLGGETQYF; cdr3_nt: TGCGCCAGCAGCTTGCCGGGACTAGCGGGATTAGGGGGAGAGACCCAGTACTTC
d_call: TRBD1; v_call: TRBV19; j_call: TRBJ1-1; clone_size: -; cdr3_aa: CASSIDRQGFPEAFF; cdr3_nt: TGTGCCAGTAGTATAGACCGACAGGGGTTCCCTGAAGCTTTCTTT
d_call: TRBD1; v_call: TRBV18; j_call: TRBJ2-1; clone_size: once; cdr3_aa: CASSPRTGGNTHEQFF; cdr3_nt: TGTGCCAGCTCACCACGGACAGGGGGCAACACCCATGAGCAGTTCTTC
d_call: TRBD1; v_call: TRBV9; j_call: TRBJ2-2; clone_size: -; cdr3_aa: CASSAQTGGATGELFF; cdr3_nt: TGTGCCAGCAGCGCCCAAACAGGGGGCGCGACCGGGGAGCTGTTTTTT
d_call: -; v_call: TRBV6-5; j_call: TRBJ1-5; clone_size: -; cdr3_aa: CASSYSKRGAQPQHF; cdr3_nt: TGTGCCAGCAGTTACTCGAAGCGGGGGGCTCAGCCCCAGCATTTT
d_call: TRBD2; v_call: TRBV3-1/TRBV3-2; j_call: TRBJ2-5; clone_size: -; cdr3_aa: CASSQAILGRGAETQYF; cdr3_nt: TGTGCCAGCAGCCAAGCAATCTTGGGGCGGGGGGCTGAGACCCAGTACTTC
d_call: -; v_call: TRBV6-5; j_call: TRBJ1-3; clone_size: -; cdr3_aa: CASRETPGNTIYF; cdr3_nt: TGTGCCAGCAGAGAGACTCCTGGAAACACCATATATTTT
d_call: -; v_call: TRBV3-1/TRBV3-2; j_call: TRBJ1-2; clone_size: -; cdr3_aa: CASSLTGRGGYTF; cdr3_nt: TGTGCCAGCAGCCTAACAGGCAGGGGCGGCTACACCTTC
d_call: TRBD1; v_call: TRBV6-2/TRBV6-3; j_call: TRBJ2-5; clone_size: -; cdr3_aa: CASSYTGGQETQYF; cdr3_nt: TGTGCCAGCAGCTATACAGGGGGCCAAGAGACCCAGTACTTC
d_call: TRBD1; v_call: TRBV29-1; j_call: TRBJ1-5; clone_size: -; cdr3_aa: CSVLLGGQGNSNQPQHF; cdr3_nt: TGCAGCGTACTCCTAGGTGGACAGGGGAATAGCAATCAGCCCCAGCATTTT
d_call: TRBD1; v_call: TRBV7-2; j_call: TRBJ1-6; clone_size: -; cdr3_aa: CASSLGQPPPLHF; cdr3_nt: TGTGCCAGCAGCCTGGGACAGCCGCCACCCCTCCACTTT
d_call: -; v_call: TRBV19; j_call: TRBJ1-1; clone_size: -; cdr3_aa: CASKVGTHTEAFF; cdr3_nt: TGTGCCAGTAAAGTCGGGACACACACTGAAGCTTTCTTT
d_call: -; v_call: TRBV9; j_call: TRBJ2-7; clone_size: -; cdr3_aa: CASSVGLLSSYEQYF; cdr3_nt: TGTGCCAGCAGCGTAGGCCTACTGAGCTCCTACGAGCAGTACTTC